These T cell receptor beta chains were read from a single sample in a study of blood T cell repertoires in COVID-19. TCRdb's table, derived via immunoSEQ multiplex PCR, lists solely in-frame clones and lacks some. The data hold about 270,000 clones, with 86% observed a single time. Sequenced: peripheral blood. These receptors originate from a woman aged 55-70 years who had recovered from COVID-19. The CDR3 runs from the conserved cysteine through the conserved F or W. A D gene is named only where the DNA matches it firmly. Rows give clone size only sometimes, using once, few, many, or a class for an expanded clone.

>-|TRBJ2-7|14|-|TRBV21-1
TGTGCCAGCGATCCCGGGACAGGGTCCTACGAGCAGTACTTC
CASDPGTGSYEQYF
>TRBD1|TRBJ1-2|16|-|TRBV19
TGTGCCAGTAGTATCGACCGACCGCCGGGACAGCATTCCTACACCTTC
CASSIDRPPGQHSYTF
>TRBD1|TRBJ1-5|14|-|TRBV10-3
TGTGCCATCAGTTACACAGGGGGCAATCAGCCCCAGCATTTT
CAISYTGGNQPQHF
>TRBD2|TRBJ2-5|15|-|TRBV5-1
TGCGCCAGCAGCTTGACTAGCGGGGGGCAAGAGACCCAGTACTTC
CASSLTSGGQETQYF
>-|TRBJ1-2|14|-|TRBV5-1
TGCGCCAGCAGGTCAGGGCCGTATGACTATGGCTACACCTTC
CASRSGPYDYGYTF
>TRBD2|TRBJ2-1|17|-|TRBV4-1
TGCGCCAGCAGCCAAGATATCGAGCGGGGGCGCTACAATGAGCAGTTCTTC
CASSQDIERGRYNEQFF
>-|TRBJ1-5|12|-|TRBV28
TGTGCCAGCCAGGGGTCCAATCAGCCCCAGCATTTT
CASQGSNQPQHF
>-|TRBJ2-3|13|-|TRBV25-1
TGTGCCAGCAGTGACCCCCCCGCAGATACGCAGTATTTT
CASSDPPADTQYF
>-|TRBJ2-2|14|-|TRBV5-1
TGCGCCAGCAGCCCTAACGCGAACACCGGGGAGCTGTTTTTT
CASSPNANTGELFF
>-|TRBJ1-2|17|-|TRBV4-1
TGCGCCAGCAGCCAAGTTATACCGGTAGTTCACCGCTATGGCTACACCTTC
CASSQVIPVVHRYGYTF
>-|TRBJ1-2|14|-|TRBV7-9
TGTGCCAGCAGCTCTGTTCCCTTCGACTATGGCTACACCTTC
CASSSVPFDYGYTF
>-|TRBJ1-3|17|once|TRBV9
TGTGCCAGCAGCGTAGGCCCTCGGGGAAACTCTGGAAACACCATATATTTT
CASSVGPRGNSGNTIYF
>TRBD1|TRBJ1-5|13|-|TRBV19
TGTGCCAGCAGGACAGGGGTTAGTCAGCCCCAGCATTTT
CASRTGVSQPQHF
>TRBD1|TRBJ2-6|16|-|TRBV4-1
TGCGCCAGCGCCGACAGGGATTGGTCTGGGGCCAACGTCCTGACTTTC
CASADRDWSGANVLTF
>TRBD1|TRBJ2-3|15|-|TRBV5-1
TGCGCCAGCAGGTTCCAGGGGGAAAGCACAGATACGCAGTATTTT
CASRFQGESTDTQYF
>TRBD2|TRBJ2-7|14|few|TRBV5-6
TGTGCCAGCAGCTTGCTGGGGGGGAGCTACGAGCAGTACTTC
CASSLLGGSYEQYF
>-|TRBJ2-7|16|-|TRBV9
TGTGCCAGCAGCGAGGGGGAGGGACATTCCTACTACGAGCAGTACTTC
CASSEGEGHSYYEQYF
>TRBD2|TRBJ2-2|13|-|TRBV2
TGTGCCAGCACCCGACTAGCAGCTGGGGAGCTGTTTTTT
CASTRLAAGELFF
>-|TRBJ1-6|16|few|TRBV19
TGTGCCAGTAGTATAGACGGACTGAGCTATAATTCACCCCTCCACTTT
CASSIDGLSYNSPLHF
>TRBD1|TRBJ1-6|18|-|TRBV14
TGTGCCAGCAGCCAAGGTTGGCGGGACAGCTCCTATAATTCACCCCTCCACTTT
CASSQGWRDSSYNSPLHF
>-|TRBJ2-7|12|few|TRBV7-9
TGTGCCAGCACGGACAGCTCCTACGAGCAGTACTTC
CASTDSSYEQYF
>TRBD1|TRBJ1-5|15|-|TRBV5-1
TGCGCCAGCAGCTGGGAAGGGGGCGGCAATCAGCCCCAGCATTTT
CASSWEGGGNQPQHF
>-|TRBJ2-3|15|-|TRBV4-2
TGTGCCAGCAGCCAAACGAGAGGAAGCACAGATACGCAGTATTTT
CASSQTRGSTDTQYF
>TRBD2|TRBJ2-1|15|-|TRBV7-3
TGTGCCAGCAGCTTAACGGCGGGGGTAAGGAATGAGCAGTTCTTC
CASSLTAGVRNEQFF
>-|TRBJ2-3|17|-|TRBV4-1
TGCGCCAGCAGCCAAGAGAACGGGGTGTTGGGCACAGATACGCAGTATTTT
CASSQENGVLGTDTQYF
>-|TRBJ2-7|14|-|TRBV7-2
TGTGCCAGCAGCTTACGGGATGGATACTACGAGCAGTACTTC
CASSLRDGYYEQYF
>-|TRBJ1-1|13|-|TRBV5-6
TGTGCCAGCAGCTTGAGTACTCGAGCTGAAGCTTTCTTT
CASSLSTRAEAFF
>TRBD1|TRBJ2-7|15|-|TRBV18
TGTGCCAGCTCACCACTGGGACAGGCCTCCTACGAGCAGTACTTC
CASSPLGQASYEQYF
>-|TRBJ1-1|16|-|TRBV9
TGTGCCAGCAGCGTAGAAATCACAGGCGGGGGGACTGAAGCTTTCTTT
CASSVEITGGGTEAFF
>-|TRBJ2-2|16|-|TRBV11-2
TGTGCCAGCAGCCATGCCGGGACATTGAACACCGGGGAGCTGTTTTTT
CASSHAGTLNTGELFF
>TRBD1|TRBJ1-4|20|-|TRBV14
TGTGCCAGCAGCCAAGTGTCTGTGACAGGGATGATTTCAACTAATGAAAAACTGTTTTTT
CASSQVSVTGMISTNEKLFF
>-|TRBJ1-1|13|few|TRBV10-2
TGCGCCAGCAGTGAGGCAGGGCGCGCTGAAGCTTTCTTT
CASSEAGRAEAFF
>-|TRBJ1-2|13|-|TRBV28
TGTGCCAGCAGTTCAGCACTGACTTATGGCTACACCTTC
CASSSALTYGYTF
>TRBD2|TRBJ2-5|15|-|TRBV4-2
TGTGCCACCGCCCCTACGGGGGGGGGTCAAGAGACCCAGTACTTC
CATAPTGGGQETQYF
>-|TRBJ2-7|14|-|TRBV15
TGTGCCACCAGCAGGGACTTCGGAACCTACGAGCAGTACTTC
CATSRDFGTYEQYF
>-|TRBJ2-1|14|-|TRBV6-4
TGTGCCAGCAGTGACTCGTGGTGGGGGCCTGAGCAGTTCTTC
CASSDSWWGPEQFF
>-|TRBJ1-4|13|-|TRBV5-6
TGTGCCAGCAGCTGGACCGGGGTCGAAAAACTGTTTTTT
CASSWTGVEKLFF
>-|TRBJ2-5|14|-|TRBV15
TGTGCCACCAGCAGAGGTGGTAGCCAAGAGACCCAGTACTTC
CATSRGGSQETQYF
>TRBD1|TRBJ2-2|15|-|TRBV4-2
TGTGCCAGCAGCGGAGGGACAGGGATTGCCGGGGAGCTGTTTTTT
CASSGGTGIAGELFF
>-|TRBJ1-1|13|-|TRBV7-3
TGTGCCAGCAGCGAGTTCGTTGGCACTGAAGCTTTCTTT
CASSEFVGTEAFF
>-|TRBJ2-7|12|-|TRBV10-3
TGTGCCATCAGTAGACAGTCCTACGAGCAGTACTTC
CAISRQSYEQYF
>-|TRBJ2-7|14|-|TRBV27
TGTGCCAGCAGTTTTCAGGGGTTAAGGGGCGAGCAGTACTTC
CASSFQGLRGEQYF
>TRBD1|TRBJ2-5|14|-|TRBV4-1
TGCGCCAGCAGTCGGGAACAGGGGGCTGAGACCCAGTACTTC
CASSREQGAETQYF
>TRBD1|TRBJ2-2|15|-|TRBV7-8
TGTGCCAGCAGCCCCCCCCAGGGGGCCGCCGGGGAGCTGTTTTTT
CASSPPQGAAGELFF
>-|TRBJ1-2|14|-|TRBV7-2
TGTGCCAGCAGTTCAGAGGGCAGGTTAGGAGGCTACACCTTC
CASSSEGRLGGYTF
>-|TRBJ1-1|15|-|TRBV13
TGTGCCAGCAGCGAGGGACACCCTAGGAACACTGAAGCTTTCTTT
CASSEGHPRNTEAFF
>-|TRBJ2-3|13|-|TRBV5-1
TGCGCCAGCAGCTTGACCAGGACAGATACGCAGTATTTT
CASSLTRTDTQYF
>-|TRBJ1-3|14|-|TRBV19
TGTGCCAGTACCGCGACAGCCTCTGGAAACACCATATATTTT
CASTATASGNTIYF
>-|TRBJ1-2|14|few|TRBV9
TGTGCCAGCAGCCCCGGGCGGGGGGTCTATGGCTACACCTTC
CASSPGRGVYGYTF
>-|TRBJ1-2|14|-|TRBV3-1/TRBV3-2
TGTGCCAGCAGCCAAGTTCTTGGGCCCGAGGGCTACACCTTC
CASSQVLGPEGYTF
>-|TRBJ1-1|13|few|TRBV7-9
TGTGCCAGCAGCTTATCTTGGACAATTGAAGCTTTCTTT
CASSLSWTIEAFF
>-|TRBJ2-7|14|-|TRBV3-1/TRBV3-2
TGTGCCAGCAGCCTTCACCGACAGGTCTACGAGCAGTACTTC
CASSLHRQVYEQYF
>-|TRBJ2-7|14|few|TRBV28
TGTGCCAGCAGTTTATGGCAGGGGTCCTACGAGCAGTACTTC
CASSLWQGSYEQYF